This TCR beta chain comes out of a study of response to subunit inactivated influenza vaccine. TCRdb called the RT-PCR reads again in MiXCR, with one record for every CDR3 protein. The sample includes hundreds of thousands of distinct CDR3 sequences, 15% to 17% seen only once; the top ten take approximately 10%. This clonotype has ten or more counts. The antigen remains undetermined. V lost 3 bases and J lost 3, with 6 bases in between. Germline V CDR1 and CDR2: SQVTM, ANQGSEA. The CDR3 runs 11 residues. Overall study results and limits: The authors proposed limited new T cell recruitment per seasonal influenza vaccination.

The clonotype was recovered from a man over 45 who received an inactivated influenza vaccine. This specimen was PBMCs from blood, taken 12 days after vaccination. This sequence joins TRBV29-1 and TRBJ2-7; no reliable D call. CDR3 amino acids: CSVETDYEQYF. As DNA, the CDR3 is TGCAGCGTTGAGACGGACTACGAGCAGTACTTC.